This T cell receptor beta chain was sequenced for a study of T cell changes during pregnancy in multiple sclerosis. Only in-frame clones appear in the TCRdb table, and some are missing; sequencing was by immunoSEQ multiplex PCR. The sample includes 20,000 to 30,000 clones, approximately 89% seen only once; the top ten take over 15%. Trimming at V came to 3 bases and at J to 2 bases, leaving 13 bases not matched to a gene. CDR3 size: 18 residues. In germline, CDR1 is LNHDA, CDR2 SQIVND (reference sequence). Sequencing was performed on CD8+ T cells from peripheral blood mononuclear cells, taken in the second trimester of pregnancy. V and J are TRBV19 and TRBJ2-3; 8 bases fit TRBD2. The sequence was obtained from a female donor with multiple sclerosis, enrolled in a pregnancy study. The CDR3 nucleotides read TGTGCCAGTAGTATGGGCGCCGGAGCGGGGGTATTCACAGATACGCAGTATTTT. It is translated as CASSMGAGAGVFTDTQYF.